A single sample gave rise to the 13 T cell receptor beta chains below, sequenced in a study of T cells in Graves' hyperthyroidism and ophthalmopathy. The TCR beta CDR3 regions underwent amplification using RNA transcripts as the source. Initially, a first-round RT-PCR of the TCR CDR3 employed the HTBI primer set. Via MiXCR, TCRdb re-called the multiplex PCR reads, giving one row per CDR3 protein. The data contain 750,000 to 950,000 distinct CDR3 sequences, around 38% of them seen just once; the ten biggest clones take up 7.5% to 9.5%. Source material: blood. The source of these receptors is a man aged 18 to 30 with Graves' hyperthyroidism.

J is TRBJ2-1 and V is TRBV5-6; 11 nucleotides line up with TRBD2. Per germline, CDR1 SGHDT and CDR2 YYEEEE. V lost 1 base to trimming and J lost 4 bases; unmatched junction nucleotides: 1. The CDR3 totals 15 residues. CDR3 in DNA: TGTGCCAGCAGCTTGCTAGCGGGAGGATACAATGAGCAGTTCTTC. The encoded protein is CASSLLAGGYNEQFF.

This clonotype was recorded at least ten times. The rearrangement uses TRBV7-8 and TRBJ1-6; no clear D. The CDR3 spans 16 residues. Germline V lookup: CDR1 SGHVS, CDR2 FQNEAQ. V lost 2 bases to trimming and J lost 4 bases, with 12 bases between them. Here the CDR3 DNA reads TGTGCCAGCAGCTTACTGTTAAGGACTTATAATTCACCCCTCCACTTT. Its protein is CASSLLLRTYNSPLHF.

This clonotype was found a few times. The chain has TRBV20-1 and TRBJ2-7; D may be TRBD2 (6 bases). CDR1 and CDR2 (germline): DFQATT, SNEGSKA (reference sequence). V was clipped by 4 bases and J by 0 bases, with 16 bases between them. The CDR3 is made up of 15 amino acids. The CDR3 DNA is TGCAGTGCTACCCTTGGCGGGGCTAACTCCTACGAGCAGTACTTC. It translates to CSATLGGANSYEQYF.

The table lists this clonotype with many counts. The chain employs TRBV29-1 and TRBJ1-5, with 8 positions matching TRBD1. V shed 7 bases and J 4 bases; nucleotides not matched to a gene: 9. There are 14 residues in the CDR3. CDR1 and CDR2 (germline): SQVTM, ANQGSEA. The CDR3 is CSAQGQGGNQPQHF. CDR3 nucleotide sequence: TGCAGCGCCCAAGGACAGGGAGGAAATCAGCCCCAGCATTTT.

This clonotype was found many times. The chain recombines TRBV5-1 with TRBJ1-2; a weak D match, TRBD1 (6 bases). Trimming took off 2 bases at V and 4 bases at J, with 9 bases between the two ends. The CDR3 spans 13 residues. Germline V CDR1 and CDR2: SGHRS, YFSETQ. The CDR3 protein is CASSFATGYGYTF. The CDR3 DNA sequence: TGCGCCAGCAGCTTCGCGACAGGCTATGGCTACACCTTC.

V and J are TRBV20-1 and TRBJ1-2; the D gene is possibly TRBD1 (5 bases). Per germline, CDR1 DFQATT and CDR2 SNEGSKA (reference sequence). V was clipped by 4 bases and J by 7 bases, with 10 bases between them. The CDR3 totals 11 residues. The DNA of the CDR3 is TGCAGTGCTAAGGGCGGGGCTGGCTACACCTTC. It encodes CSAKGGAGYTF.

This clonotype was observed many times. This sequence joins TRBV24-1 and TRBJ2-7; D is undetermined. The germline V gene has CDR1 KGHDR and CDR2 SFDVKD. The CDR3 has 13 amino acids. With 2 bases removed from V and 3 bases from J, the gap between germline ends came to 7 bases. CDR3 sequence reads: CATSDSRNYEQYF. As DNA, the CDR3 is TGTGCCACCAGTGATTCGAGGAACTACGAGCAGTACTTC.

Remarks on this clonotype: A single base separates this from a much larger clone, so it may be a read error. The rearrangement uses TRBV20-1 and TRBJ1-1; a possible D gene is TRBD1 (6 bases). From germline, CDR1 is DFQATT and CDR2 SNEGSKA (reference sequence). This CDR3 contains 14 residues. Trimming took off 1 base at V and 0 bases at J, with 9 bases between the two ends. The CDR3 region has the DNA TGCAGTGCTAGAGGGGACACCGTGAACACTGAAGCTTTCTTT. Translation gives CSARGDTVNTEAFF.

This clonotype was counted between two and nine times. The CDR3: CASRGNSLNQPQHF. CDR3 nucleotides: TGTGCCAGCAGGGGAAACAGCCTCAATCAGCCCCAGCATTTT. V gene TRBV12-3 or TRBV12-4 combines with J gene TRBJ1-5; D is ambiguous. CDR3 length equals 14 residues. The V end was cut by 6 bases, the J end by 3 bases, with 12 bases between.

This clonotype was picked up a small number of times. The rearrangement links TRBV2 to TRBJ2-2; D remains ambiguous. Germline V gene sequence: CDR1 SNHLY, CDR2 FYNNEI. The V and J ends lost 10 bases and 5 bases respectively, with 11 bases between them. The CDR3 extends over 12 amino acids. CDR3 sequence reads: CANSRTTGELFF. CDR3 nucleotide sequence: TGTGCCAACAGCAGAACGACCGGGGAGCTGTTTTTT.

The gene calls are TRBV12-3 or TRBV12-4 and TRBJ2-7; 7 positions agree with TRBD1. The CDR3 totals 13 residues. V lost 3 bases, J lost 6 bases, and 5 bases stayed unmatched. The CDR3 DNA reads as TGTGCCAGCAGTTTGTCCAACAGGGGCGAGCAGTACTTC. Translated, it gives CASSLSNRGEQYF.

Only a few counts were recorded for this clonotype. The chain uses TRBV9 and TRBJ2-7, with 8 bases fitting TRBD1. This CDR3 is 15 amino acids long. Germline V gene data show CDR1 as SGDLS and CDR2 as YYNGEE. The trim removed 4 bases at V and 1 base at J, leaving 7 bases unmatched. The CDR3 DNA sequence: TGTGCCAGCAGCTACGGACAGGGCCAGTCCTACGAGCAGTACTTC. Translating it yields CASSYGQGQSYEQYF.

This chain uses TRBV7-9 with TRBJ1-4, with D tentatively TRBD1 (5 bases). This CDR3 has 16 amino acids. The germline CDR1 and CDR2 sequences are SEHNR and FQNEAQ (reference sequence). V lost 2 bases and J 5 bases, leaving 15 bases between the germline ends. The CDR3 DNA reads TGTGCCAGCAGCTTACCTCCGGGACTGAAGAATGAAAAACTGTTTTTT. It translates to CASSLPPGLKNEKLFF. The full variable domain, completed using reference TRBV7-9 and TRBJ1-4, is DTGVSQNPRHKITKRGQNVTFRCDPISEHNRLYWYRQTLGQGPEFLTYFQNEAQLEKSRLLSDRFSAERPKGSFSTLEIQRTEQGDSAMYLCASSLPPGLKNEKLFFGSGTQLSVL.